The entry below describes one T cell receptor (beta chain). One junction end does not reproduce the germline sequence, and a read error may be involved. Samples came from patients with localized non-small cell lung adenocarcinoma. Each CDR3 protein is one row after TCRdb ran MiXCR on the PCR reads. The sample gives about 23,000 distinct CDR3 sequences, around 52% of which show up once; roughly a fifth is in the top ten. This entry comes from a study of CD4 and CD8 cells across lung adenocarcinoma regions. The receptor comes from a male donor with lung adenocarcinoma. The CD4 and CD8 labels of this study may be unreliable. The sequencing input was CD4+ T cells from the center of a lung tumor.

The CDR3 spells CARGIGGSYLDTQYF. In DNA form, the CDR3 reads TGCGCCAGGGGGATCGGGGGCAGTTACCTTGATACGCAGTACTTT. V gene TRBV5-1 combines with J gene TRBJ2-5; D is perhaps TRBD1 or TRBD2 (6 bases each). This CDR3 contains 15 residues. Germline CDR1 reads SGHRS; CDR2 reads YFSETQ. The full variable domain, with the rest looked up from reference TRBV5-1 and TRBJ2-5, is KAGVTQTPRYLIKTRGQQVTLSCSPISGHRSVSWYQQTPGQGLQFLFEYFSETQRNKGNFPGRFSGRQFSNSRSEMNVSTLELGDSALYLCARGIGGSYLDTQYFGPGTRLLVL.